Given below is one T cell receptor beta chain in context. The antigen remains unidentified. This entry comes from a study of T cell responses to AZD1222 COVID-19 vaccine. Findings of the study overall: Targeting of unmutated variant regions was reportedly seen in nearly half of spike-specific TCRs. Samples come after the peak T cell response, not at day 14. Clonal diversity was possibly underestimated; the donors were predominantly white British and more often female.

Some clones are missing from TCRdb's copy, which holds only in-frame ones; the method was immunoSEQ multiplex PCR. Altogether 90,000 to 150,000 clones are present, about 92% being singletons, with the ten largest covering about 7.7%. Pooling covered second doses at about 4 or about 12 weeks. The CDR3 totals 15 residues. Per the germline V gene, CDR1 is LGHNA and CDR2 is YNFKEQ. Trimming shortened V by 0 bases and J by 4 bases, and 9 bases separated the two germline ends. The chain joins TRBV4-2 to TRBJ2-2; D unresolved. Sequences were derived from peripheral blood, sampled 28 days after the second AZD1222 dose. This clonotype was sampled from an adult who received the AZD1222 COVID-19 vaccine. The CDR3 spells CASSQDRLRTGELFF. As DNA, the CDR3 is TGTGCCAGCAGCCAAGATCGCCTCCGCACCGGGGAGCTGTTTTTT.